This T cell receptor beta chain was retrieved from a study of blood T cell repertoires in COVID-19. Across the whole study: The United States, Italy and Spain were the sources of the acute and convalescent COVID-19 samples.

Clones were read by immunoSEQ multiplex PCR, and TCRdb kept only the in-frame ones, dropping some. The table shows some 76,000 clones, with around 89% occurring only once. The CDR3 spans 16 residues. The ends were cut back, 0 bases at V and 0 bases at J, with 9 bases in the middle. CDR1 and CDR2 from the germline V gene are LGHDT and YNNKEL (reference sequence). The receptor was isolated from a man aged 55-75 years with acute or convalescent COVID-19. V usage is TRBV3-1 (or the pseudogene TRBV3-2) and J usage is TRBJ1-3; D remains ambiguous. Sequenced sample: peripheral blood. CDR3 amino acids: CASSQDSVNSGNTIYF. In DNA, the CDR3 is TGTGCCAGCAGCCAAGATTCGGTCAACTCTGGAAACACCATATATTTT.